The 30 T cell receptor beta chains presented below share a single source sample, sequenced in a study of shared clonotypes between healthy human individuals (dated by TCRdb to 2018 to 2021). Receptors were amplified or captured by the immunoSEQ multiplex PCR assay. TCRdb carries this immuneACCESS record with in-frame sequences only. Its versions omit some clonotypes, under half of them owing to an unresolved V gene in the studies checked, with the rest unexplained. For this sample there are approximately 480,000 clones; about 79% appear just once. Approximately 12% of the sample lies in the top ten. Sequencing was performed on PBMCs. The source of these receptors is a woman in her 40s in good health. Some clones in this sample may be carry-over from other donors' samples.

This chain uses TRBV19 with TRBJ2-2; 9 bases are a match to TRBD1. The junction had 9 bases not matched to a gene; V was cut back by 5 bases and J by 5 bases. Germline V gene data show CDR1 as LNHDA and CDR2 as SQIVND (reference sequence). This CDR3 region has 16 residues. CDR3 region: CASSSRTGVRTGELFF. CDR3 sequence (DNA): TGTGCCAGTAGTTCCCGGACAGGGGTTAGAACCGGGGAGCTGTTTTTT.

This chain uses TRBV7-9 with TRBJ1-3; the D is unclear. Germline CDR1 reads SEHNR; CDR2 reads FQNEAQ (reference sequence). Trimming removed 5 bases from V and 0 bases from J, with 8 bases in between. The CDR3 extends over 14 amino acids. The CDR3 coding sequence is TGTGCCAGCAGCGCGCAGTACTCTGGAAACACCATATATTTT. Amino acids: CASSAQYSGNTIYF.

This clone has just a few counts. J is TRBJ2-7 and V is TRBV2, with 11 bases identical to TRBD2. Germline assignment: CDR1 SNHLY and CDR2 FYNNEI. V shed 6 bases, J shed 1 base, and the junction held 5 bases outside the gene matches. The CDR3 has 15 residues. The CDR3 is CASRLLAGGSYEQYF. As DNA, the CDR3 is TGTGCCAGCAGACTCCTAGCGGGAGGATCCTACGAGCAGTACTTC.

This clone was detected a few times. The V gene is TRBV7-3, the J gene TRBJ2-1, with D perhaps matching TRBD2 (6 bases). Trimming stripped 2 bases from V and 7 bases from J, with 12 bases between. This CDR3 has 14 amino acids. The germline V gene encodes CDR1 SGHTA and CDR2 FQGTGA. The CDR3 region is CASSLDGGRNEQFF. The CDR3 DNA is TGTGCCAGCAGCTTAGACGGAGGGAGGAATGAGCAGTTCTTC.

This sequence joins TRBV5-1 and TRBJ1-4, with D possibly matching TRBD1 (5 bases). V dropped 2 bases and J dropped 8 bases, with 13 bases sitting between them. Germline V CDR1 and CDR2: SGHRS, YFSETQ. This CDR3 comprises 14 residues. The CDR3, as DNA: TGCGCCAGCAGCTTCCGGGGGTCAGGGGAAAAACTGTTTTTT. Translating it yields CASSFRGSGEKLFF.

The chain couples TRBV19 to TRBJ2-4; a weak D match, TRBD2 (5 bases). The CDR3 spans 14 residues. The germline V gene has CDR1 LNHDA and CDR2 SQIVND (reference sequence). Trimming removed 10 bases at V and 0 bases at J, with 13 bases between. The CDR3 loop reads CANHPRVAKNIQYF. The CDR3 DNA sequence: TGTGCCAATCACCCGCGGGTAGCCAAAAACATTCAGTACTTC.

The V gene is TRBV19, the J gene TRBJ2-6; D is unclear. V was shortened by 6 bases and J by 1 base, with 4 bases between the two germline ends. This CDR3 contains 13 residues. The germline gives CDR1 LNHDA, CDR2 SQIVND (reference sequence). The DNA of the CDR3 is TGTGCCAGTAGCCTTTCTGGGGCCAACGTCCTGACTTTC. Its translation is CASSLSGANVLTF.

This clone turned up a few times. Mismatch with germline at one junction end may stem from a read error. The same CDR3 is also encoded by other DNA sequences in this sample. DNA of the CDR3: TGCGCCAGCAGCCCCCTGGCTAGCGGGAGGGCGGAGACCCAATACTTC. Amino acid sequence: CASSPLASGRAETQYF. The chain employs TRBV5-1 and TRBJ2-5; 12 bases line up with TRBD2. CDR1 and CDR2 (germline): SGHRS, YFSETQ. The CDR3 extends over 16 amino acids.

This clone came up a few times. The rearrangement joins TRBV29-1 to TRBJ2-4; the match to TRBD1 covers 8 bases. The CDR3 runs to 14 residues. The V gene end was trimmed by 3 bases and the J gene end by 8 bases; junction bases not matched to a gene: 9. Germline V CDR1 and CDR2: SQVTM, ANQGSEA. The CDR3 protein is CSVDGPGQEDIQYF. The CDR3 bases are TGCAGCGTTGATGGGCCGGGACAGGAGGACATTCAGTACTTC. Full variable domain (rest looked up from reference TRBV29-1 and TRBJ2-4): SAVISQKPSRDICQRGTSLTIQCQVDSQVTMMFWYRQQPGQSLTLIATANQGSEATYESGFVIDKFPISRPNLTFSTLTVSNMSPEDSSIYLCSVDGPGQEDIQYFGAGTRLSVL.

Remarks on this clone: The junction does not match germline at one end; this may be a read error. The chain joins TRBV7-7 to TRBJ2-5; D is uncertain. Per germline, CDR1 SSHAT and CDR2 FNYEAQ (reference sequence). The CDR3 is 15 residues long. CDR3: CASSLVGFGQETQYF. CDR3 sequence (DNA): TGTGCTAGCAGCTTAGTAGGGTTCGGGCAAGAGACCCAGTACTTC.

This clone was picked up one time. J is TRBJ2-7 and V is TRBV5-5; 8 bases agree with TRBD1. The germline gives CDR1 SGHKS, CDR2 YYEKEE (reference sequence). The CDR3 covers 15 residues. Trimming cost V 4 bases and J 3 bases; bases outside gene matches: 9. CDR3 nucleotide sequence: TGTGCCAGCAGCCCGGACCGGGACAGGAACTACGAGCAGTACTTC. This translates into CASSPDRDRNYEQYF.

The CDR3 DNA follows: TGTGCCAGCAGCTTAGGAACCAGAACCATGAACACTGAAGCTTTCTTT. Amino acid sequence: CASSLGTRTMNTEAFF. This rearrangement joins TRBV11-1 to TRBJ1-1; D is unresolved. The CDR3 sequence is 16 residues long. Germline-derived CDR1 and CDR2 are SGHAT and FQDESV (reference sequence). Trimming removed 1 base from V and 0 bases from J, with 12 bases in between.

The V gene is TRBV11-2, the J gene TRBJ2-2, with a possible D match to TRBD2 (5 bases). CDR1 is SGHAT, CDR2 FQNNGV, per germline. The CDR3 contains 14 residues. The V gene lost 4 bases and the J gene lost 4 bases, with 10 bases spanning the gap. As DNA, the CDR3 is TGTGCCAGCAGCTCGGGGTTCATCACCGGGGAGCTGTTTTTT. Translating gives CASSSGFITGELFF.

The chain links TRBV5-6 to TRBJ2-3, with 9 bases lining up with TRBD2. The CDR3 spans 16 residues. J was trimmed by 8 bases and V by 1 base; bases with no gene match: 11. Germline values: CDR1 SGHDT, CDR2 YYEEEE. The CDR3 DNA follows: TGTGCCAGCAGCTTGTGGAGCGGGAGGAACCGGGGTACGCAGTATTTT. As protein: CASSLWSGRNRGTQYF.

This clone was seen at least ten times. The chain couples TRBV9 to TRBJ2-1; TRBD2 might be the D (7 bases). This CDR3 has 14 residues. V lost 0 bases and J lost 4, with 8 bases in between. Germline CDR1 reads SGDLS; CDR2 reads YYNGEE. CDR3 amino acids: CASSVEGGYNEQFF. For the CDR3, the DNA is TGTGCCAGCAGCGTAGAGGGGGGGTACAATGAGCAGTTCTTC. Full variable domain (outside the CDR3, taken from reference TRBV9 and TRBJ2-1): DSGVTQTPKHLITATGQRVTLRCSPRSGDLSVYWYQQSLDQGLQFLIQYYNGEERAKGNILERFSAQQFPDLHSELNLSSLELGDSALYFCASSVEGGYNEQFFGPGTRLTVL.

CDR3 in amino acids: CASRGTWGQGEQFF. The CDR3 DNA is TGTGCCAGCAGGGGAACCTGGGGGCAAGGGGAGCAGTTCTTC. The chain carries TRBV27 and TRBJ2-1, with D possibly matching TRBD1 (6 bases). This CDR3 has 14 residues. Looked up from germline, CDR1 is MNHEY and CDR2 is SMNVEV (reference sequence). V dropped 6 bases and J dropped 10 bases, with 19 bases sitting between them.

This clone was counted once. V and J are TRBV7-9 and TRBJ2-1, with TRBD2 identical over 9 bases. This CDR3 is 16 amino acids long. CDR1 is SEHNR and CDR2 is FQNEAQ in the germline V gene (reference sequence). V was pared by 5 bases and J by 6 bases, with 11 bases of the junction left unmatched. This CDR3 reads CASSRTGGSGSNEQFF. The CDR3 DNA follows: TGTGCCAGCAGCCGCACGGGAGGTAGCGGGAGCAATGAGCAGTTCTTC.

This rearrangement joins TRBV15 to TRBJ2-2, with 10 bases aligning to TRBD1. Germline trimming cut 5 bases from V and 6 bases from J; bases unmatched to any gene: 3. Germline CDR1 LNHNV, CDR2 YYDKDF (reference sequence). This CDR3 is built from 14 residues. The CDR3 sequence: CATSGTGAAGELFF. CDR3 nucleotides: TGTGCCACCAGCGGGACAGGGGCTGCCGGGGAGCTGTTTTTT.

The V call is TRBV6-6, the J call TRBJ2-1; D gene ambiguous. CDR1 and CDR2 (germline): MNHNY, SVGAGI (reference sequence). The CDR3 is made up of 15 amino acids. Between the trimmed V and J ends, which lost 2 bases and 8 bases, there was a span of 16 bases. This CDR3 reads CASSYPKGVGHEQFF. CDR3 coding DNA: TGTGCCAGCAGTTACCCCAAAGGAGTGGGCCATGAGCAGTTCTTC.

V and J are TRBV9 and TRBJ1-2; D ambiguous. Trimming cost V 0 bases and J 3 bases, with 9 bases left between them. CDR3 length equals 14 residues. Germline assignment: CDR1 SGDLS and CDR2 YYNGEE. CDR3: CASSVGVDDYGYTF. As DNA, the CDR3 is TGTGCCAGCAGCGTAGGTGTAGACGACTATGGCTACACCTTC.

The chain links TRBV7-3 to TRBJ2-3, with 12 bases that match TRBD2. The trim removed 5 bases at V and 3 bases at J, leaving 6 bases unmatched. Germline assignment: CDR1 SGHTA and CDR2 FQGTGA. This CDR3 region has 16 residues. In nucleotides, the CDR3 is TGTGCCAGCAGCATGACTAGCGGGAGATTAACAGATACGCAGTATTTT. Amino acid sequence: CASSMTSGRLTDTQYF.

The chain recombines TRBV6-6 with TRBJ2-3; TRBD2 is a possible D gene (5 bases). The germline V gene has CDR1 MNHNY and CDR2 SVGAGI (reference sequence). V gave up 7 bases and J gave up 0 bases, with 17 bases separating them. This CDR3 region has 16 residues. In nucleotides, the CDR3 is TGTGCCAGCACCACCTCCTTTAGCGTCAGCACAGATACGCAGTATTTT. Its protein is CASTTSFSVSTDTQYF.

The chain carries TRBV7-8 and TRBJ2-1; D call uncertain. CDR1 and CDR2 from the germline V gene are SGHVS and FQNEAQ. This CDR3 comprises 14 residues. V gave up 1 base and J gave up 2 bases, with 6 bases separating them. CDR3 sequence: CASSLDRAYNEQFF. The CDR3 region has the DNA TGTGCCAGCAGCTTAGACAGAGCCTACAATGAGCAGTTCTTC.

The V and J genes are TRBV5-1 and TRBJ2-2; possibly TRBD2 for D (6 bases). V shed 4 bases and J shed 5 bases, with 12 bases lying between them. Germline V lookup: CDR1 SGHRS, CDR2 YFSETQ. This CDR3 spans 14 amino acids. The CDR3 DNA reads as TGCGCCAGCAGCGAGGGACTGCGAACCGGGGAGCTGTTTTTT. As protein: CASSEGLRTGELFF.

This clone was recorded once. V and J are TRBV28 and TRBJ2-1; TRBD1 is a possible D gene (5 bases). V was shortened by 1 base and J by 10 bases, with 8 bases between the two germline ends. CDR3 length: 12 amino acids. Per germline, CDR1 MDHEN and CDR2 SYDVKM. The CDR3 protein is CASSLSRQEQFF. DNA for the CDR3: TGTGCCAGCAGTTTATCAAGACAGGAGCAGTTCTTC.

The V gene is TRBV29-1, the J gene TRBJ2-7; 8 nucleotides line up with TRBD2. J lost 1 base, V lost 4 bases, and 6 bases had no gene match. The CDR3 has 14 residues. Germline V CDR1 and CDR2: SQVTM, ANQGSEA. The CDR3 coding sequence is TGCAGCGTTGTCTGGCGGGAGGCGTCCTACGAGCAGTACTTC. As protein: CSVVWREASYEQYF.

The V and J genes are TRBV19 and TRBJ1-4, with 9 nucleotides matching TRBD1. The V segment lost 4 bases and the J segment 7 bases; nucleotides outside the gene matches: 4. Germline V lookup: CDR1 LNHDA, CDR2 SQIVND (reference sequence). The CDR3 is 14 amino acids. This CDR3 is CASSTTGGFEKLFF. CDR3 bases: TGTGCCAGTAGTACGACAGGGGGGTTTGAAAAACTGTTTTTT.

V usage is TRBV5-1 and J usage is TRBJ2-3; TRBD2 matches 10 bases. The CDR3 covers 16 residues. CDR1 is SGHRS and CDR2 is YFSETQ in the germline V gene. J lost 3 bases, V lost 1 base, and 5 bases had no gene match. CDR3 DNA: TGCGCCAGCAGCTTGCGGCTAGCGGGAGTGACAGATACGCAGTATTTT. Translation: CASSLRLAGVTDTQYF.

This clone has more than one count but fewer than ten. The CDR3 region is CASSSRAGSYNEQFF. For the CDR3, the DNA is TGTGCCAGCAGCTCCCGAGCGGGAAGCTACAATGAGCAGTTCTTC. V is TRBV7-2 and J is TRBJ2-1; TRBD2 aligns across 7 bases. Per the germline V gene, CDR1 is SGHTA and CDR2 is FQGNSA. The CDR3 is 15 amino acids. V lost 4 bases, J lost 3 bases, and 6 bases stayed unmatched.

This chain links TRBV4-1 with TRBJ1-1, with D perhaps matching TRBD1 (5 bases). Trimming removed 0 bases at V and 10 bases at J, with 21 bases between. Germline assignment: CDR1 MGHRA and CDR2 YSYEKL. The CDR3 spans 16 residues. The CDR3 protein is CASSQDWVEGFRGAFF. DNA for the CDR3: TGCGCCAGCAGCCAAGATTGGGTCGAGGGGTTTAGGGGAGCTTTCTTT.